The 14 T cell receptor beta chains below were found in one sample sequenced in a study of tissue T cells after allogeneic stem cell transplantation. This table comes from immunoSEQ multiplex PCR, and its TCRdb copy is limited to in-frame clones, with some not included. The table lists roughly 20,000 clones, roughly two thirds of them singletons. Specimen: blood. These receptors originate from a female BALB/c mouse in good health. This strain has MHC haplotype H2-d.

This clone was seen once. The listed genes are named as in mouse. The CDR3 sequence: CASSLEGNNQAPLF. Partial CDR3 DNA: TGTGCCAGCAGCTTAGAGGGAAACAACCAGGCTCCGCTT. The rearrangement joins TRBV3 to TRBJ1-5, with D unclear. The read halts 1 residue ahead of the CDR3 end, with the missing end drawn from the germline J gene. Trimming left V 1 base short and J 1 base short, with 5 bases between. This CDR3 spans 14 amino acids. Germline V gives CDR1 SNHLY, CDR2 FYNGKV (reference sequence).

As regards this clone: The gene names given are mouse names. The CDR3 end lies 1 residue beyond the end of the read and is filled in from the germline J gene. The chain carries TRBV20 and TRBJ1-5; 10 bases agree with TRBD1. Germline V gives CDR1 GFQATS, CDR2 STVNSAI. The CDR3 extends over 14 amino acids. Trimming at V came to 7 bases and at J to 3 bases, leaving 6 bases not matched to a gene. CDR3 in amino acids: CGGLTGGINQAPLF. The CDR3 bases that were read are TGTGGTGGCCTGACAGGGGGCATCAACCAGGCTCCGCTT. Full variable domain (remainder filled in from reference TRBV20 and TRBJ1-5): GALVYQYPRRTICKSGTSMRMECQAVGFQATSVAWYRQSPQKTFELIALSTVNSAIKYEQNFTQEKFPISHPNLSFSSMTVLNAYLEDRGLYLCGGLTGGINQAPLFGEGTRLSVL.

Concerning this clone: Here the gene names and germline are mouse. Read data end 1 residue before the CDR3 end; the end is taken from the germline J gene. The V call is TRBV29, the J call TRBJ2-4; D is ambiguous. CDR1 and CDR2 from the germline V gene are MSHET and SYDVDS. V was trimmed by 6 bases and J by 1 base, leaving 5 bases between them. The CDR3 covers 12 residues. The sequenced CDR3 bases are TGTGCTAGCAGCCGTGGTCAAAACACCTTGTAC. As protein: CASSRGQNTLY. The CDR3 reads in full as CASSRGQNTLYF.

This clone showed up just a few times. Gene names and germline match the mouse. Read coverage stops 1 residue before the CDR3 terminus; the germline J gene supplies the remainder. This chain uses TRBV2 with TRBJ2-7; 12 positions agree with TRBD2. With V trimmed by 2 bases and J by 7 bases, 9 bases remained unmatched. The CDR3 spans 16 residues. The germline V gene encodes CDR1 LGHNA and CDR2 YSYQKL. CDR3 amino acids: CASSQNQDWGGEEQYF. The sequenced CDR3 bases are TGTGCCAGCAGCCAAAACCAAGACTGGGGGGGCGAGGAACAGTAC.

This clone appeared a single time. Gene names and germline match the mouse. The read terminates 1 residue ahead of where the CDR3 ends, so the germline J gene completes it. This chain uses TRBV13-2 with TRBJ2-3; 7 bases line up with TRBD1. Germline trimming cut 6 bases from V and 1 base from J; bases unmatched to any gene: 2. Germline V gives CDR1 NNHNN, CDR2 SYGAGS (reference sequence). This CDR3 comprises 13 residues. The sequenced CDR3 bases are TGTGCCAGCGCAGGGGGAGGTGCAGAAACGCTGTAT. It yields the protein CASAGGGAETLY. The CDR3 as a whole reads CASAGGGAETLYF.

With respect to this clone: All gene names here are mouse names. The read terminates 1 residue ahead of where the CDR3 ends, so the germline J gene completes it. This chain connects TRBV13-2 to TRBJ1-5; the D is unclear. Germline loops: CDR1 NNHNN, CDR2 SYGAGS (reference sequence). V gave up 3 bases and J gave up 1 base, with 5 bases separating them. The CDR3 runs 13 residues. The CDR3 DNA, read in part, is TGTGCCAGCGGTGCGGGGAACAACCAGGCTCCGCTT. Encoded protein: CASGAGNNQAPL. The complete CDR3 reads CASGAGNNQAPLF.

Comments on this clone: The gene names given are mouse names. The CDR3 end lies 1 residue beyond the end of the read and is filled in from the germline J gene. V and J are TRBV29 and TRBJ1-4, with 10 bases identical to TRBD1. CDR3 size: 16 residues. V was pared by 2 bases and J by 7 bases, with 7 bases of the junction left unmatched. Germline-derived CDR1 and CDR2 are MSHET and SYDVDS. The CDR3: CASSLPSGQGTERLFF. The covered CDR3 bases are TGTGCTAGCAGTTTACCCTCGGGACAGGGGACCGAAAGATTATTT. The full variable domain, with the rest looked up from reference TRBV29 and TRBJ1-4, is DMKVTQMPRYLIKRMGENVLLECGQDMSHETMYWYRQDPGLGLQLIYISYDVDSNSEGDIPKGYRVSRKKREHFSLILDSAKTNQTSVYFCASSLPSGQGTERLFFGHGTKLSVL.

A word on this clone: Mouse gene names apply. The CDR3 extends 1 residue past the end of the read, so its final part is completed from the germline J gene. The rearrangement links TRBV19 to TRBJ1-3, with D perhaps TRBD1 (5 bases). This CDR3 has 12 residues. Trimming cost V 6 bases and J 2 bases, with 6 bases left between them. Germline lookup yields CDR1 FNHDT and CDR2 SITEND (reference sequence). The covered CDR3 bases are TGTGCCAGCACGGGGGCTGGAAATACGCTCTAT. Its translation: CASTGAGNTLY. The complete CDR3 protein is CASTGAGNTLYF.

This clone was detected only a few times. Genes and germline are mouse. With the read ending 1 residue before the CDR3 end, the germline J gene is used to fill in that end. The V and J genes are TRBV20 and TRBJ2-2; perhaps TRBD2 as D (6 bases). CDR1 and CDR2 from the germline V gene are GFQATS and STVNSAI. The germline V and J ends were trimmed by 3 bases and 3 bases, with 8 bases remaining between them. The CDR3 is 13 residues long. CDR3 bases read: TGTGGTGCTAGTGGGGGTCACACCGGGCAGCTCTAC. It encodes CGASGGHTGQLY. The whole CDR3 is CGASGGHTGQLYF.

Points on this clone: Gene and germline names: mouse. The DNA read from the CDR3 is TGTGCTAGCAGTCCGGGACAAATTTCCAACGAAAGATTATTT. It translates to CASSPGQISNERLF. The full-length CDR3 reads as CASSPGQISNERLFF. The gene calls are TRBV29 and TRBJ1-4; tentatively, D is TRBD1 (6 bases). Coverage ceases 1 residue before the CDR3 finishes, and the germline J gene fills in the end. Germline-derived CDR1 and CDR2 are MSHET and SYDVDS. V was trimmed by 5 bases and J by 0 bases, leaving 10 bases between them. The CDR3 is 15 amino acids.

Worth noting for this clone: Genes and germline are mouse. The CDR3 end lies 1 residue beyond the end of the read and is filled in from the germline J gene. V and J are TRBV13-1 and TRBJ1-3, with D perhaps TRBD1 (6 bases). The CDR3 runs to 13 residues. V lost 6 bases and J 0 bases, leaving 7 bases between the germline ends. Germline loops: CDR1 NSHNY, CDR2 SYGAGN. The CDR3 DNA, read in part, is TGTGCCAGCAAGGACAGTTCTGGAAATACGCTCTAT. Residues: CASKDSSGNTLY. The full CDR3 protein reads CASKDSSGNTLYF.

Concerning this clone itself: Gene names refer to mouse genes. With the read ending 1 residue before the CDR3 end, the germline J gene is used to fill in that end. The chain has TRBV19 and TRBJ2-2; perhaps TRBD1 as D (5 bases). CDR3 size: 14 residues. In germline, CDR1 is FNHDT, CDR2 SITEND (reference sequence). V was shortened by 5 bases and J by 3 bases, with 11 bases between the two germline ends. CDR3: CASSKTGHTGQLYF. CDR3 DNA (partial): TGTGCCAGCAGCAAAACAGGCCACACCGGGCAGCTCTAC.

On this clone itself: Gene names are the mouse ones. The sequence runs out 1 residue before the end of the CDR3; the remainder is reconstructed from the germline J gene. V usage is TRBV5 and J usage is TRBJ2-1; 8 bases agree with TRBD1. The CDR3 covers 14 residues. V lost 1 base, J lost 5 bases, and 1 base stayed unmatched. Germline CDR1 LGHNA, CDR2 YNLKQL (reference sequence). CDR3 bases read: TGTGCCAGCAGCCAAGCAGGGGGCGATGCTGAGCAGTTC. It yields the protein CASSQAGGDAEQF. The complete CDR3 reads CASSQAGGDAEQFF.

This clone was seen a few times. Gene names follow the mouse nomenclature. The observed sequence ends 1 residue before the CDR3 terminus, with the missing tail filled in from the germline J gene. The chain couples TRBV29 to TRBJ1-5, with D perhaps TRBD1 (6 bases). CDR1 is MSHET, CDR2 SYDVDS, per germline. V was cut by 4 bases and J by 0 bases, with 7 bases left in between. The length of the CDR3 is 14 residues. Partial CDR3 DNA: TGTGCTAGCAGTTGGGGGGCTAACAACCAGGCTCCGCTT. As protein: CASSWGANNQAPL. In full, the CDR3 reads CASSWGANNQAPLF. Full variable domain (rest looked up from reference TRBV29 and TRBJ1-5): DMKVTQMPRYLIKRMGENVLLECGQDMSHETMYWYRQDPGLGLQLIYISYDVDSNSEGDIPKGYRVSRKKREHFSLILDSAKTNQTSVYFCASSWGANNQAPLFGEGTRLSVL.